The TCR beta chain described here comes from a study of T cell clonotyping in hematopoietic cell transplantation. Regarding the study as a whole: Cells were unsorted, so CD4 and CD8 contributions were not separated. Graft donor and pretransplant recipient Inverse Simpson Index values predicted broader posttransplant TCR diversity. Recipient TCR diversity dropped after transplant; expanded clonotypes rose from day 30 to 180.

Recipient blood drawn about 28 days pretransplant and days 30, 100, 180 after. This clone was seen more than once but under ten times. Its target is unknown. The protocol was immunoSEQ multiplex PCR, while the TCRdb copy is restricted to in-frame clones and leaves out a portion. The sample records under 5,000 clones, 65% to 80% being singletons. The sample consisted of PBMCs, taken 100 days after allogeneic stem cell transplant. The TCR was taken from a male patient over 55 who had an allogeneic stem cell transplant, so the T cells may come from the graft donor. Some clones in this sample may be carry-over from other donors' samples.

The CDR3 nucleotides are TGTGCCAGCTCACCACCGGTTCTTTGGGACAGGAGAAACTATGGCTACACCTTC. Residues: CASSPPVLWDRRNYGYTF. This rearrangement joins TRBV18 to TRBJ1-2; 8 nucleotides align to TRBD1. V was pared by 0 bases and J by 2 bases, with 11 bases of the junction left unmatched. This CDR3 has 18 amino acids. The germline gives CDR1 KGHSH, CDR2 LQKENI.